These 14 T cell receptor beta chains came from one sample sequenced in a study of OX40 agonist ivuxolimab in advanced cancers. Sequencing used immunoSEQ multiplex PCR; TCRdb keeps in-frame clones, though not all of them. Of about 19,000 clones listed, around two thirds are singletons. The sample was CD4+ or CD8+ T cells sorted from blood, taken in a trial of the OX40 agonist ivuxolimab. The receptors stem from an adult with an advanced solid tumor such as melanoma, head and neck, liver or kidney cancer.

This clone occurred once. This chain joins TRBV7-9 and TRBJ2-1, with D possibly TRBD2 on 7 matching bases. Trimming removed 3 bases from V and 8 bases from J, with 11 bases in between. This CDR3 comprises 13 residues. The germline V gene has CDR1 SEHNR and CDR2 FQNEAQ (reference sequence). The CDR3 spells CASSFGGLDEQFF. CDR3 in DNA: TGTGCCAGCAGCTTCGGGGGGCTGGATGAGCAGTTCTTC.

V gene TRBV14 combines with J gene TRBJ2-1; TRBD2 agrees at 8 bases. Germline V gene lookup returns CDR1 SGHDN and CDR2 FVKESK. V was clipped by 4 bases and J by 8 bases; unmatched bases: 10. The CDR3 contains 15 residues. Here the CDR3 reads CASSLSGAAMDEQFF. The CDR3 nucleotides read TGTGCCAGCAGCCTTAGCGGGGCCGCTATGGATGAGCAGTTCTTC.

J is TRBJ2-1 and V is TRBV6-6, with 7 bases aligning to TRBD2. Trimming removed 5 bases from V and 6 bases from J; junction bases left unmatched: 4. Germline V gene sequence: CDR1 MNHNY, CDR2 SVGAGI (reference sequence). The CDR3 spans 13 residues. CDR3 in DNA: TGTGCCAGCAGTGAGAGGACTAGCAATGAGCAGTTCTTC. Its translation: CASSERTSNEQFF.

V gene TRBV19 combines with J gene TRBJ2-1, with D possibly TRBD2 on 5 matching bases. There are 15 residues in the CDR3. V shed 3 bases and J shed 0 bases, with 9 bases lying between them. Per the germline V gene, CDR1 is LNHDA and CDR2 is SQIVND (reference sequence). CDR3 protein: CASSITGSSYNEQFF. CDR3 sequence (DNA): TGTGCCAGTAGTATTACGGGGAGCTCCTACAATGAGCAGTTCTTC. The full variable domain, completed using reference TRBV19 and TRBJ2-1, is DGGITQSPKYLFRKEGQNVTLSCEQNLNHDAMYWYRQDPGQGLRLIYYSQIVNDFQKGDIAEGYSVSREKKESFPLTVTSAQKNPTAFYLCASSITGSSYNEQFFGPGTRLTVL.

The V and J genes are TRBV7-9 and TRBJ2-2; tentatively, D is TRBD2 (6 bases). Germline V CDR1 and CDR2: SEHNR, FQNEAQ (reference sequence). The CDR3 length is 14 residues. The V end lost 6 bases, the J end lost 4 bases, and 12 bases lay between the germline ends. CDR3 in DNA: TGTGCCAGCAGGTCGGGGGTGCCCACCGGGGAGCTGTTTTTT. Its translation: CASRSGVPTGELFF.

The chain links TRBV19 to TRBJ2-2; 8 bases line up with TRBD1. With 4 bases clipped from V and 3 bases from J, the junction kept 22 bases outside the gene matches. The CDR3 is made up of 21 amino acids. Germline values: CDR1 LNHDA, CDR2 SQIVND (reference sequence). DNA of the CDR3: TGTGCCAGTAGTACCCCGAGATTGGCAGGGGGCTCGGTAGGGTACACCGGGGAGCTGTTTTTT. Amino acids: CASSTPRLAGGSVGYTGELFF.

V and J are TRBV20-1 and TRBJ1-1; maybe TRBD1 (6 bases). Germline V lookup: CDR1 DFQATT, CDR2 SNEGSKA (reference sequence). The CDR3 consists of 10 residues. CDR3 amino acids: CPRGRTEAFF. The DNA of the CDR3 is TGCCCTAGGGGGAGGACTGAAGCTTTCTTT.

The CDR3 region is CASSLGQGTEQFF. In DNA form, the CDR3 reads TGTGCCAGCAGCTTGGGACAGGGGACTGAGCAGTTCTTC. The chain uses TRBV5-5 and TRBJ2-1, with 8 positions matching TRBD1. Trimming took 0 bases from V and 9 from J; bases not matched to a gene: 2. Per germline, CDR1 SGHKS and CDR2 YYEKEE (reference sequence). The CDR3 runs 13 residues.

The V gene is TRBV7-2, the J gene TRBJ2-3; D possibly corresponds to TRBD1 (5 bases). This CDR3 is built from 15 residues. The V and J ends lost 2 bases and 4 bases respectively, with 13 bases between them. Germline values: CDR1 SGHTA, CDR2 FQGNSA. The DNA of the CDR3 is TGTGCCAGCAGCTTAACAGGAAGGAAGGCAGATACGCAGTATTTT. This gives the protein CASSLTGRKADTQYF.

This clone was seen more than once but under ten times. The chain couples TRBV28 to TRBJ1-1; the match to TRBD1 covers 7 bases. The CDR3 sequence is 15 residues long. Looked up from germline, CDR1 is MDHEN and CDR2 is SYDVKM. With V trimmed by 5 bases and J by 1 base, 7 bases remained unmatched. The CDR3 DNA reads TGTGCCAGCAGTCCTAGGGGGCTTGAGAACACTGAAGCTTTCTTT. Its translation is CASSPRGLENTEAFF.

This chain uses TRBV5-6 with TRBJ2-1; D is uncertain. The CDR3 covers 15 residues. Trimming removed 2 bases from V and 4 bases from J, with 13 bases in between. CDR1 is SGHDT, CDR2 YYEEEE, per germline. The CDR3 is CASSLEGARYNEQFF. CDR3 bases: TGTGCCAGCAGCTTAGAAGGAGCCAGATACAATGAGCAGTTCTTC.

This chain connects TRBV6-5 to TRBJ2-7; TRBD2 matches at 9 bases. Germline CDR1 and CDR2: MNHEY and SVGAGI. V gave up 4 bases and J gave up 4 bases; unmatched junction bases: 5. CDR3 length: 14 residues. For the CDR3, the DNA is TGTGCCAGCAGTTGGCGGGGGGGTACTTACGAGCAGTACTTC. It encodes CASSWRGGTYEQYF.

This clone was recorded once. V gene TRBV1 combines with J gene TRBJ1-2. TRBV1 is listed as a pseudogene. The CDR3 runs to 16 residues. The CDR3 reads CTSSLDVVRKTYGYTF. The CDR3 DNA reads TGCACCAGCAGTCTGGATGTTGTGCGAAAGACCTATGGCTACACCTTC.

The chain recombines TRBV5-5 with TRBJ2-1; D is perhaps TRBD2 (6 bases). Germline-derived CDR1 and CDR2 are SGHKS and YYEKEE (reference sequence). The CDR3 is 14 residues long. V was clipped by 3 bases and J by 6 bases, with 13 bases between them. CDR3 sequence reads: CASSSWDWANEQFF. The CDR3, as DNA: TGTGCCAGCAGCTCATGGGACTGGGCCAATGAGCAGTTCTTC. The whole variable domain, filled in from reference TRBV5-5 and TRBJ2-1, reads DAGVTQSPTHLIKTRGQQVTLRCSPISGHKSVSWYQQVLGQGPQFIFQYYEKEERGRGNFPDRFSARQFPNYSSELNVNALLLGDSALYLCASSSWDWANEQFFGPGTRLTVL.